The clone carrying this TCR beta chain was seen a handful of times. As yet, its antigen is unknown. Individual cDNA molecules received unique molecular identifiers during library preparation. Via MiXCR, TCRdb re-called the 5' RACE reads, giving one row per CDR3 protein. The sample holds tens of thousands of distinct CDR3 sequences, under 8% seen once. After removal of 3 bases from V and 3 bases from J, the junction contained 3 bases not matched to a gene. The CDR3 consists of 15 residues. Germline CDR1 SGHDT, CDR2 YYEEEE. This sample is part of a study of early T cells in non-severe SARS-CoV-2 infection. Study background: With bulk RNA from unsorted whole blood as input, sequencing yielded unpaired chains.

Overall study results and limits: The VDJdb matching leaned toward anti-spike CD8 responses and overlooked private and CD4 specificities.

This sequence was found in an adult who was a healthcare worker with PCR-confirmed SARS-CoV-2 infection or an uninfected control (not recorded which). V gene TRBV5-6 combines with J gene TRBJ2-3; TRBD2 matches 11 bases. Sequencing used whole blood, obtained at baseline. CDR3 sequence reads: CASSSGTSGTDTQYF. As DNA, the CDR3 is TGTGCCAGCAGCTCCGGGACTAGCGGTACAGATACGCAGTATTTT.